This TCR beta chain was sequenced for a study of long-term antiretroviral therapy in people with HIV. Whole-study context: The immediate-ART recommendation dates to 2015, and the earliest samples predate it by about a decade. General study results and limits: Every time point showed a repertoire led by clones expanded before ART. Transplant donor controls retained higher diversity, though diversity increased after ART. Controls had broader CDR3 length ranges than HIV repertoires did.

CDR3 length: 16 residues. The ends were cut back, 6 bases at V and 2 bases at J, with 19 bases in the middle. The germline gives CDR1 SEHNR, CDR2 FQNEAQ (reference sequence). With survey level as its setting, the immunoSEQ assay was v3.0. Profiling relied on immunoSEQ multiplex PCR, and the TCRdb table lists in-frame clones only, not all of them. In the table there are 15,000 to 20,000 clones, approximately 90% of which are singletons. Regarding this clone: What it binds is unknown.

The TCR was taken from a man in his forties or fifties with HIV. The rearrangement links TRBV7-9 to TRBJ2-5, with D perhaps TRBD1 or TRBD2 (5 bases each). The sequenced sample was unsorted PBMCs, obtained 0.7 years before starting antiretroviral therapy. CDR3 in amino acids: CASRPSPGRDQETQYF. The CDR3 DNA follows: TGTGCCAGCAGACCAAGTCCGGGACGGGATCAAGAGACCCAGTACTTC.